A single sample is the source of the 30 T cell receptor beta chains below, sequenced in a study of T cell clones after liver transplantation. Assay: immunoSEQ multiplex PCR; the TCRdb copy retains only in-frame clones and omits some. The sample carries just over 80,000 clones, roughly 80% recorded once. This specimen consisted of CD4+ T cells from blood, obtained 45 to 46 months after liver transplant. The source is a human patient who received a liver transplant. The T cells may come from the graft donor.

The chain uses TRBV7-3 and TRBJ2-2; 7 bases agree with TRBD1. With V trimmed by 6 bases and J by 4 bases, 8 bases remained unmatched. Germline V CDR1 and CDR2: SGHTA, FQGTGA. The CDR3 extends over 15 amino acids. The CDR3 is CASRPGQIFTGELFF. The CDR3 DNA reads as TGTGCCAGCAGGCCGGGACAGATTTTCACCGGGGAGCTGTTTTTT.

The chain employs TRBV7-9 and TRBJ1-3, with D unresolved. Trimming removed 5 bases at V and 0 bases at J, with 17 bases between. CDR3 size: 17 residues. From germline, CDR1 is SEHNR and CDR2 FQNEAQ (reference sequence). The CDR3 is CASSLYGTPSSGNTIYF. The CDR3, as DNA: TGTGCCAGCAGCCTTTATGGAACCCCATCCTCTGGAAACACCATATATTTT.

The V and J genes are TRBV2 and TRBJ1-1; tentatively, D is TRBD1 (6 bases). Germline-derived CDR1 and CDR2 are SNHLY and FYNNEI. CDR3 length: 12 residues. Trimming removed 11 bases from V and 2 bases from J, with 12 bases in between. CDR3 in DNA: TGTGCCGTAGGGGGTCCTAACACTGAAGCTTTCTTT. Its protein product is CAVGGPNTEAFF.

The chain links TRBV4-3 to TRBJ1-1; perhaps TRBD1 as D (5 bases). Germline V gives CDR1 LGHNA, CDR2 YSLEER. This CDR3 is 16 amino acids long. Trimming shortened V by 1 base and J by 1 base, and 13 bases separated the two germline ends. This CDR3 is CASSQGRTQGNTEAFF. The CDR3 region has the DNA TGCGCCAGCAGCCAAGGACGAACCCAGGGGAACACTGAAGCTTTCTTT.

The chain couples TRBV7-2 to TRBJ1-2; D is uncertain. Per the germline V gene, CDR1 is SGHTA and CDR2 is FQGNSA. This CDR3 has 15 residues. The ends were cut back, 2 bases at V and 8 bases at J, with 18 bases in the middle. The CDR3 DNA reads TGTGCCAGCAGCTTAACGGCCATAAGGGCACAGGGCTACACCTTC. This codes for CASSLTAIRAQGYTF.

The V and J genes are TRBV9 and TRBJ1-5; D is undetermined. V lost 0 bases and J 2 bases, leaving 6 bases between the germline ends. This CDR3 spans 14 amino acids. Per the germline V gene, CDR1 is SGDLS and CDR2 is YYNGEE. In nucleotides, the CDR3 is TGTGCCAGCAGCGTAGGAGGCGGCAATCAGCCCCAGCATTTT. This codes for CASSVGGGNQPQHF.

The chain couples TRBV15 to TRBJ2-4; 13 positions agree with TRBD2. This CDR3 has 14 amino acids. Losses at the gene ends were 1 base for V and 9 bases for J; bases not matched to a gene: 0. CDR1 and CDR2 (germline): LNHNV, YYDKDF (reference sequence). This chain's CDR3 is CATSRGTSGGIQYF. The CDR3 nucleotides are TGTGCCACCAGCAGAGGGACTAGCGGGGGCATTCAGTACTTC.

The V call is TRBV5-6, the J call TRBJ2-1; weak D call: TRBD2 (5 bases). Trimming took 5 bases from V and 0 from J, leaving 12 bases between them. The CDR3 sequence is 15 residues long. Looked up from germline, CDR1 is SGHDT and CDR2 is YYEEEE. This CDR3 reads CASRDSPRSYNEQFF. Here the CDR3 DNA reads TGTGCCAGCAGGGACTCTCCTCGCTCCTACAATGAGCAGTTCTTC.

The chain carries TRBV5-4 and TRBJ1-2; D possibly corresponds to TRBD1 (5 bases). Germline lookup yields CDR1 SGHNT and CDR2 YYREEE (reference sequence). The CDR3 length is 14 residues. Trimming took off 4 bases at V and 8 bases at J, with 18 bases between the two ends. In DNA, the CDR3 is TGTGCCAGCAGCCTAATCGGGACTCCAGGGGGCTACACCTTC. It specifies CASSLIGTPGGYTF.

J is TRBJ1-1 and V is TRBV5-1, with 8 positions matching TRBD1. Germline CDR1 and CDR2: SGHRS and YFSETQ. The CDR3 sequence is 14 residues long. J gave up 10 bases and V 3 bases, and 11 bases lay outside the gene matches. The CDR3, as DNA: TGCGCCAGCAGCTCAAATACCGGGACAGGATTAGCTTTCTTT. Translating it yields CASSSNTGTGLAFF. The full variable domain, completed using reference TRBV5-1 and TRBJ1-1, is KAGVTQTPRYLIKTRGQQVTLSCSPISGHRSVSWYQQTPGQGLQFLFEYFSETQRNKGNFPGRFSGRQFSNSRSEMNVSTLELGDSALYLCASSSNTGTGLAFFGQGTRLTVV.

The chain combines TRBV11-2 with TRBJ1-5; 9 positions agree with TRBD1. V shed 5 bases, J shed 7 bases, and the junction held 9 bases outside the gene matches. This CDR3 is built from 15 residues. Germline V gene sequence: CDR1 SGHAT, CDR2 FQNNGV. CDR3 nucleotide sequence: TGTGCCAGCAGCCCCGGACAGGGGTCTTTCCAGCCCCAGCATTTT. This translates into CASSPGQGSFQPQHF.

The chain joins TRBV25-1 to TRBJ1-1; D is perhaps TRBD1 (5 bases). The V and J ends lost 3 bases and 6 bases respectively, with 20 bases between them. The CDR3 sequence is 16 residues long. Germline CDR1 and CDR2: MGHDK and SYGVNS. CDR3 protein: CASSEAGGNKDSEAFF. The DNA of the CDR3 is TGTGCCAGCAGTGAGGCGGGGGGGAACAAGGATTCTGAAGCTTTCTTT.

The gene calls are TRBV6-6 and TRBJ1-4; unclear D gene. V gave up 7 bases and J gave up 0 bases, with 12 bases separating them. This CDR3 spans 15 amino acids. Germline loops: CDR1 MNHNY, CDR2 SVGAGI (reference sequence). Here the CDR3 DNA reads TGTGCCAGCAACCTCGGGGTTGCAACTAATGAAAAACTGTTTTTT. It is translated as CASNLGVATNEKLFF.

This chain links TRBV5-1 with TRBJ2-2, with TRBD2 as a possible D gene (7 bases). The V end was cut by 0 bases, the J end by 3 bases, with 18 bases between. The CDR3 contains 18 residues. The germline CDR1 and CDR2 sequences are SGHRS and YFSETQ. The CDR3 region is CASSLDGPGAGDTGELFF. As DNA, the CDR3 is TGCGCCAGCAGCTTGGACGGGCCGGGGGCGGGAGACACCGGGGAGCTGTTTTTT.

The rearrangement joins TRBV6-6 to TRBJ2-5; 8 nucleotides match TRBD1. Germline V gives CDR1 MNHNY, CDR2 SVGAGI (reference sequence). V shed 2 bases, J shed 2 bases, and the junction held 7 bases outside the gene matches. The CDR3 runs 16 residues. The DNA for the CDR3 is TGTGCCAGCAGTTACCAGGGACAGGTATCACAAGAGACCCAGTACTTC. Encoded protein: CASSYQGQVSQETQYF.

V gene TRBV4-3 combines with J gene TRBJ2-1; the D is unclear. The CDR3 extends over 16 amino acids. Germline loops: CDR1 LGHNA, CDR2 YSLEER. V lost 0 bases to trimming and J lost 1 base, with 10 bases between them. The CDR3 coding sequence is TGCGCCAGCAGCCAAGAGGCAGTCCGATCCTACAATGAGCAGTTCTTC. It specifies CASSQEAVRSYNEQFF.

This rearrangement joins TRBV11-3 to TRBJ2-1, with 7 positions matching TRBD1. The CDR3 contains 15 residues. Germline V lookup: CDR1 SGHNT, CDR2 YENEEA. V lost 5 bases to trimming and J lost 4 bases; unmatched junction nucleotides: 8. The CDR3 coding sequence is TGTGCCAGCAGCCTGACAGGGCTGGGGTACAATGAGCAGTTCTTC. Translation: CASSLTGLGYNEQFF.

The chain couples TRBV4-1 to TRBJ1-2; 7 bases are shared with TRBD1. The V gene end was trimmed by 1 base and the J gene end by 3 bases; junction bases not matched to a gene: 17. The CDR3 spans 19 residues. In germline, CDR1 is MGHRA, CDR2 YSYEKL. The CDR3 nucleotides are TGCGCCAGCAGCCAAGTTATGAGGCGGAGGGCAGGGGGACACTATGGCTACACCTTC. Its translation is CASSQVMRRRAGGHYGYTF.

A single count supports this clone. The chain carries TRBV4-3 and TRBJ2-1, with 7 bases that match TRBD1. Losses at the gene ends were 1 base for V and 9 bases for J; bases not matched to a gene: 6. Per the germline V gene, CDR1 is LGHNA and CDR2 is YSLEER. There are 14 residues in the CDR3. CDR3 loop: CASSQVPQGSEQFF. CDR3 nucleotides: TGCGCCAGCAGCCAAGTGCCACAGGGGAGTGAGCAGTTCTTC.

With respect to this clone: The junction departs from the called germline gene at one end, perhaps through a read error. This chain links TRBV27 with TRBJ1-5, with D unclear. CDR3 size: 9 residues. Germline values: CDR1 MNHEY, CDR2 SMNVEV (reference sequence). CDR3 in amino acids: CASSQPQHF. CDR3 in DNA: TGTGCCAGCAGTCAGCCCCAGCATTTT.

The chain links TRBV19 to TRBJ2-1, with 9 bases identical to TRBD2. V trimming: 2 bases; J trimming: 8 bases; junction bases outside the gene matches: 10. CDR3 length: 16 residues. Germline V gene lookup returns CDR1 LNHDA and CDR2 SQIVND (reference sequence). The CDR3 here is CASSIIPSGITDEQFF. CDR3 nucleotide sequence: TGTGCCAGTAGTATAATCCCTAGCGGGATAACGGATGAGCAGTTCTTC.

The chain links TRBV7-8 to TRBJ1-2; 7 bases match TRBD1. CDR3 length: 13 residues. Germline values: CDR1 SGHVS, CDR2 FQNEAQ. The V and J ends lost 1 base and 6 bases, in that order; junction bases with no gene match: 2. The DNA for the CDR3 is TGTGCCAGCAGCTTAGACAGGGGAAATGGCTACACCTTC. It encodes CASSLDRGNGYTF.

The chain uses TRBV5-1 and TRBJ1-1; the D gene is possibly TRBD1 (6 bases). Trimming cost V 0 bases and J 7 bases, with 16 bases left between them. CDR1 and CDR2 from the germline V gene are SGHRS and YFSETQ. This CDR3 region has 15 residues. As DNA, the CDR3 is TGCGCCAGCAGCTTGGATATGGGAGGGGGGATTGAAGCTTTCTTT. As protein: CASSLDMGGGIEAFF.

This clone has more than one count but fewer than ten. The V and J genes are TRBV19 and TRBJ2-3; 10 bases are shared with TRBD2. Trimming removed 3 bases from V and 7 bases from J; junction bases left unmatched: 16. The CDR3 loop spans 18 amino acids. Germline values: CDR1 LNHDA, CDR2 SQIVND (reference sequence). The CDR3 protein is CASSMTSLASGSMYTQYF. The CDR3 nucleotides read TGTGCCAGTAGTATGACATCTTTGGCTAGCGGGAGCATGTATACGCAGTATTTT.

The rearrangement uses TRBV18 and TRBJ1-3; no reliable D call. V dropped 3 bases and J dropped 2 bases, with 14 bases sitting between them. Germline values: CDR1 KGHSH, CDR2 LQKENI. The CDR3 runs 16 residues. As DNA, the CDR3 is TGTGCCAGCTCACCCTTCGACCCCAAGGCTGGAAACACCATATATTTT. Translation: CASSPFDPKAGNTIYF.

The rearrangement links TRBV5-1 to TRBJ2-5, with D possibly TRBD1 on 5 matching bases. The CDR3 contains 14 residues. The ends were cut back, 4 bases at V and 4 bases at J, with 14 bases in the middle. Per the germline V gene, CDR1 is SGHRS and CDR2 is YFSETQ. CDR3 in amino acids: CASSNGHLGETQYF. DNA for the CDR3: TGCGCCAGCAGCAACGGACACCTGGGAGAGACCCAGTACTTC. Full variable domain (remainder filled in from reference TRBV5-1 and TRBJ2-5): KAGVTQTPRYLIKTRGQQVTLSCSPISGHRSVSWYQQTPGQGLQFLFEYFSETQRNKGNFPGRFSGRQFSNSRSEMNVSTLELGDSALYLCASSNGHLGETQYFGPGTRLLVL.

The chain recombines TRBV29-1 with TRBJ2-1; 11 nucleotides line up with TRBD2. The germline gives CDR1 SQVTM, CDR2 ANQGSEA. Germline trimming cut 6 bases from V and 7 bases from J; bases unmatched to any gene: 8. The CDR3 has 14 amino acids. The CDR3 is CSVLGTSGANEQFF. The CDR3 DNA is TGCAGCGTGCTCGGGACTAGCGGAGCAAATGAGCAGTTCTTC.

The rearrangement links TRBV29-1 to TRBJ2-5, with D possibly matching TRBD1 (6 bases). The V gene lost 4 bases and the J gene lost 2 bases, with 11 bases spanning the gap. Germline CDR1 SQVTM, CDR2 ANQGSEA. The CDR3 totals 13 residues. As DNA, the CDR3 is TGCAGCGTTGTTGAGAGGGGGCAAGAGACCCAGTACTTC. Translated, it gives CSVVERGQETQYF.

This sequence joins TRBV29-1 and TRBJ1-2; TRBD1 is a possible D gene (6 bases). V shed 5 bases and J shed 10 bases, with 20 bases lying between them. Germline V gene sequence: CDR1 SQVTM, CDR2 ANQGSEA. The CDR3 spans 13 residues. The CDR3 bases are TGCAGCGTTTTAACAGGGACCTTCATTGACTACACCTTC. Amino acid sequence: CSVLTGTFIDYTF. Supplemented by reference TRBV29-1 and TRBJ1-2, the full variable domain reads SAVISQKPSRDICQRGTSLTIQCQVDSQVTMMFWYRQQPGQSLTLIATANQGSEATYESGFVIDKFPISRPNLTFSTLTVSNMSPEDSSIYLCSVLTGTFIDYTFGSGTRLTVV.

CDR3 DNA sequence: TGTGCCAGCAGCTTAGTCCCCCTCGTCCTGTACAATGAGCAGTTCTTC. This sequence encodes CASSLVPLVLYNEQFF. This chain joins TRBV7-2 and TRBJ2-1; D remains ambiguous. The CDR3 covers 16 residues. Between the trimmed V and J ends, which lost 1 base and 4 bases, there was a span of 14 bases. In germline, CDR1 is SGHTA, CDR2 FQGNSA.